The TCR beta chain under discussion was sequenced for a study of blood T cell repertoires in COVID-19. The wider study: In each case, the material was cDNA or gDNA derived from T cells, B-cell-depleted T cells, or PBMCs.

The CDR3 is made up of 17 amino acids. The J segment lost 5 bases and the V segment lost 6 bases, leaving 13 bases of the junction unmatched. CDR1 and CDR2 (germline): SGDLS, YYNGEE. The repertoire was sequenced with immunoSEQ multiplex PCR; TCRdb's copy has only in-frame clones and lacks some. The sample has fewer than 70,000 clones; 86% are singletons. This sequence was found in a woman in her sixties with acute or convalescent COVID-19. This chain links TRBV9 with TRBJ2-5; TRBD2 matches at 13 bases. Specimen: peripheral blood. CDR3 sequence: CASTNPRTSGSGETQYF. CDR3 bases: TGTGCCAGCACTAACCCCAGGACTAGCGGGAGCGGGGAGACCCAGTACTTC.